This TCR beta chain was obtained from a study of cytomegalovirus exposure and HLA in healthy donors. Across the whole study: A prior study identified approximately 110 million unique TCR beta sequences from some 200 million T cells. Unique TCRs numbering some 80 million, obtained from HLA-typed donors, made up an early data release. Findings of the study overall: With DRB1 most and HLA-C fewest, TCR association rates differed between HLA loci in a later analysis. Being productive about 87% or about 30% of the time was typical of most TCR beta V segments in an earlier analysis.

The sample holds a few counts of this clone. Its antigen is undetermined. CDR3 length: 16 amino acids. Between the trimmed V and J ends, which lost 5 bases and 6 bases, there was a span of 23 bases. Germline V gene lookup returns CDR1 SEHNR and CDR2 FQNEAQ (reference sequence). The PCR used 60 Vbeta and 13 Jbeta primers. Profiling relied on immunoSEQ multiplex PCR, and the TCRdb table lists in-frame clones only, not all of them. Seen here are around 110,000 clones, roughly 82% observed once, and the top ten hold 4.2%. The specimen sequenced was PBMCs. The chain links TRBV7-9 to TRBJ2-7, with D maybe TRBD1 (5 bases). The source of this sequence is a male donor in good health and CMV-seronegative. For the CDR3, the DNA is TGTGCCAGCAGCCCGAAGGGTGGGGCCCCTCAGGCCGAGCAGTACTTC. The encoded protein is CASSPKGGAPQAEQYF. Full variable domain (missing parts from reference TRBV7-9 and TRBJ2-7): DTGVSQNPRHKITKRGQNVTFRCDPISEHNRLYWYRQTLGQGPEFLTYFQNEAQLEKSRLLSDRFSAERPKGSFSTLEIQRTEQGDSAMYLCASSPKGGAPQAEQYFGPGTRLTVT.